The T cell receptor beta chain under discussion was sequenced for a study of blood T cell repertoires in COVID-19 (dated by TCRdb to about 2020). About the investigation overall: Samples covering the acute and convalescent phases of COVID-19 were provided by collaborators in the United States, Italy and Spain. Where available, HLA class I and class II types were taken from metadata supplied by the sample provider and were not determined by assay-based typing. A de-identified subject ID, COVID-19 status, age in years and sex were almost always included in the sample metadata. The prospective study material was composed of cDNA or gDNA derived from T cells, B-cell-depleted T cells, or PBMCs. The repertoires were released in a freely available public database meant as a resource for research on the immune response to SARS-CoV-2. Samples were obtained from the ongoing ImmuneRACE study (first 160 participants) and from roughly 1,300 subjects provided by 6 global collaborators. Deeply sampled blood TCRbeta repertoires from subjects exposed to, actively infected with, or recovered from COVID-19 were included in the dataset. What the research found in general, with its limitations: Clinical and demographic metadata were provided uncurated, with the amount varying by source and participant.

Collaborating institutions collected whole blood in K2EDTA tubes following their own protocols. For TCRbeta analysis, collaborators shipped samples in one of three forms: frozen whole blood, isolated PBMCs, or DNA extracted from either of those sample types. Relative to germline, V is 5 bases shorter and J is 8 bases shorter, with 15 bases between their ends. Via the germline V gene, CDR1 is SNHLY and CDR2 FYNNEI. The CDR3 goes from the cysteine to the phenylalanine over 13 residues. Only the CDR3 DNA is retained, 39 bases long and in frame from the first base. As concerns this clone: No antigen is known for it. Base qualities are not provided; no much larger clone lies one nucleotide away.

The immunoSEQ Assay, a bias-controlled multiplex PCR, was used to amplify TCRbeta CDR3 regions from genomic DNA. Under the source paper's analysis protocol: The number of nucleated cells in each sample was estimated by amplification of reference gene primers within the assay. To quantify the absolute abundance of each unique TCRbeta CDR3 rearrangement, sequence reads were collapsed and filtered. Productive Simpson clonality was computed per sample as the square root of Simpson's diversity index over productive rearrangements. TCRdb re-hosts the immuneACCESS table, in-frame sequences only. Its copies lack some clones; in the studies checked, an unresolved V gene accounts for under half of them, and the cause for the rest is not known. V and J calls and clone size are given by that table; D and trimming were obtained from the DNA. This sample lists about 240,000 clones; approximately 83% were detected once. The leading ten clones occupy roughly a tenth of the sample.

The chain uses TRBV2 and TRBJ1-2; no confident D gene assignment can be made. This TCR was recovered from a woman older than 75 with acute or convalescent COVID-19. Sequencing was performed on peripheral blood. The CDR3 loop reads CASSKAGLGGYTF. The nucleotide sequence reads TGTGCCAGCAGTAAGGCAGGACTCGGGGGCTACACCTTC.